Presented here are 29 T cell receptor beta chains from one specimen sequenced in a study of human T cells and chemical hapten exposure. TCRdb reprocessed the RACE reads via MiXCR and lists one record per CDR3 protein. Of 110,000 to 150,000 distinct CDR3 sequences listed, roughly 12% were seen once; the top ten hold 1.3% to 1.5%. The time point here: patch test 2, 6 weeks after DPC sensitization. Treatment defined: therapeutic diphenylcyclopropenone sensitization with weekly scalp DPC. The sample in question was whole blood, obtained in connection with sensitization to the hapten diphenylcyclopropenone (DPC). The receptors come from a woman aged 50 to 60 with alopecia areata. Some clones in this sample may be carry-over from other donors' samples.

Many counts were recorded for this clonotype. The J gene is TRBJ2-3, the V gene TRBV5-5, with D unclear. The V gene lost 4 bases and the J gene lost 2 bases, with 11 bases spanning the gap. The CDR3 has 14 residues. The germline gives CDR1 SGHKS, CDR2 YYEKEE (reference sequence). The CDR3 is CASSPGPSTDTQYF. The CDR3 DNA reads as TGTGCCAGCAGCCCCGGGCCCTCCACAGATACGCAGTATTTT.

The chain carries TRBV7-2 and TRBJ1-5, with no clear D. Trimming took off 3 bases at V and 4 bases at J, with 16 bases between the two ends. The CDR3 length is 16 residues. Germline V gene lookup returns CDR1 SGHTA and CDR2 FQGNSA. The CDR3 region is CASSLIFERNNQPQHF. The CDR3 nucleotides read TGTGCCAGCAGCTTGATCTTCGAGAGGAATAATCAGCCCCAGCATTTT.

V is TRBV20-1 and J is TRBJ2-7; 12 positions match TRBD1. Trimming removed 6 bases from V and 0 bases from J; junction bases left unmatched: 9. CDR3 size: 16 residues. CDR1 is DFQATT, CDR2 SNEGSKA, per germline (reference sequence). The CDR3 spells CSAQPGQGAHSYEQYF. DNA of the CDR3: TGCAGTGCCCAACCGGGACAGGGGGCCCACTCCTACGAGCAGTACTTC.

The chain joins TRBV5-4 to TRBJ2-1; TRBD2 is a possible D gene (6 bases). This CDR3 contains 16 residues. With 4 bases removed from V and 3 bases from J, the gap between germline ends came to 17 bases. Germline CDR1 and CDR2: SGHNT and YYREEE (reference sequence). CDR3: CASSALPAGRYNEQFF. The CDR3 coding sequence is TGTGCCAGCAGCGCCCTTCCGGCGGGGCGCTACAATGAGCAGTTCTTC.

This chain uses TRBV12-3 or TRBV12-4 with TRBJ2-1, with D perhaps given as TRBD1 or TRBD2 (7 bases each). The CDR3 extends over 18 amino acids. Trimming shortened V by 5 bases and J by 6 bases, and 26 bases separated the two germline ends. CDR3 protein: CASSPLGGGGQTTNEQFF. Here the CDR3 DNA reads TGTGCCAGCAGTCCGCTCGGGGGAGGGGGACAGACGACCAATGAGCAGTTCTTC.

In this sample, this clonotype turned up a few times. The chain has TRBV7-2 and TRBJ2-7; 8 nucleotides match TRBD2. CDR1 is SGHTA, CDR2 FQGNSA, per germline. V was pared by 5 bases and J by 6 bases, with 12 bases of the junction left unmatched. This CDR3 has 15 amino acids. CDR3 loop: CASSPDGTRSREQYF. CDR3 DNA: TGTGCCAGCAGCCCAGATGGGACTAGATCCCGCGAGCAGTACTTC.

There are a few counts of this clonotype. The CDR3 coding sequence is TGCAGTGCTAGTTGGGGGGTCAATCAGCCCCAGCATTTT. Residues: CSASWGVNQPQHF. V usage is TRBV20-1 and J usage is TRBJ1-5, with D perhaps TRBD1 (5 bases). The CDR3 has 13 residues. The V end lost 3 bases, the J end lost 3 bases, and 9 bases lay between the germline ends. In germline, CDR1 is DFQATT, CDR2 SNEGSKA (reference sequence).

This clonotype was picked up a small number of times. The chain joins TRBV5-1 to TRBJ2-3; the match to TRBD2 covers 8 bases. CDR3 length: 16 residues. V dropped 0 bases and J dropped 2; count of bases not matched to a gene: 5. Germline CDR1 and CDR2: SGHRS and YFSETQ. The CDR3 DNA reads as TGCGCCAGCAGCTTGGGACTAGCGATTAACACAGATACGCAGTATTTT. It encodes CASSLGLAINTDTQYF.

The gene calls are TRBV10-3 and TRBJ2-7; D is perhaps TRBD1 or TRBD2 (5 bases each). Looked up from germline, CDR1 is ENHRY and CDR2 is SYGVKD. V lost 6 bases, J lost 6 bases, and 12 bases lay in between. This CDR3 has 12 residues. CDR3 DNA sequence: TGTGCCATCAGGGTGCCGGGGCGCGAGCAGTACTTC. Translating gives CAIRVPGREQYF.

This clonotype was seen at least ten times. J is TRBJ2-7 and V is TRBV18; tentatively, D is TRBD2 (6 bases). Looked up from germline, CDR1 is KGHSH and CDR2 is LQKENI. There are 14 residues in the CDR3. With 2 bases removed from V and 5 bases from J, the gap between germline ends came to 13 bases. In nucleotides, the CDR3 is TGTGCCAGCTCACCAGTCGGGGGAAGGAACGAGCAGTACTTC. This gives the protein CASSPVGGRNEQYF.

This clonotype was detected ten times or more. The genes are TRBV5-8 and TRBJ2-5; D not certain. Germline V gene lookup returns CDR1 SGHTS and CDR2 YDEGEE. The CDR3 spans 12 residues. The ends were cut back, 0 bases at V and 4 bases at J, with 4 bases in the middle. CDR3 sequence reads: CASSLVRETQYF. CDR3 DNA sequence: TGTGCCAGCAGCTTGGTGCGAGAGACCCAGTACTTC.

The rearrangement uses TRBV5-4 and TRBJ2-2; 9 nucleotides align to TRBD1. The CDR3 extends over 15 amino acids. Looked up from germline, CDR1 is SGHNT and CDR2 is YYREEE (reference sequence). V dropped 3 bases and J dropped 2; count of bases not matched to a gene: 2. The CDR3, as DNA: TGTGCCAGCAGCTGGGACAGGGCCAACACCGGGGAGCTGTTTTTT. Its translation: CASSWDRANTGELFF.

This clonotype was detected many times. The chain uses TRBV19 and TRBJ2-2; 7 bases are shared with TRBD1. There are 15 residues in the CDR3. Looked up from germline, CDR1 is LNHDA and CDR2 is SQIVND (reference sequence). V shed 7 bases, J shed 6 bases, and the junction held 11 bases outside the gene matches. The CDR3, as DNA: TGTGCCAGTACCCTGGGGGACAGTGCCCCCGGGGAGCTGTTTTTT. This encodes CASTLGDSAPGELFF. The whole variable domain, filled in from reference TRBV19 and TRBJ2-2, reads DGGITQSPKYLFRKEGQNVTLSCEQNLNHDAMYWYRQDPGQGLRLIYYSQIVNDFQKGDIAEGYSVSREKKESFPLTVTSAQKNPTAFYLCASTLGDSAPGELFFGEGSRLTVL.

The CDR3 DNA is TGTGCCAGCAGTTTTACGGGGCTGAACACTGAAGCTTTCTTT. This encodes CASSFTGLNTEAFF. The chain uses TRBV12-3 or TRBV12-4 and TRBJ1-1; D is possibly TRBD1 (5 bases). V was shortened by 3 bases and J by 0 bases, with 8 bases between the two germline ends. CDR3 size: 14 residues.

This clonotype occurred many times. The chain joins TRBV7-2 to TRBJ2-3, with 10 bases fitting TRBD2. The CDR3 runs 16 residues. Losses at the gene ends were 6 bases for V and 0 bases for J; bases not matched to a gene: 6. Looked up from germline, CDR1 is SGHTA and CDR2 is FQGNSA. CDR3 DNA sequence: TGTGCCAGCAGACTAGCGGGACTCGGTAGCACAGATACGCAGTATTTT. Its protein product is CASRLAGLGSTDTQYF. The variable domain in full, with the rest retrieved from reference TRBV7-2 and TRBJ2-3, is GAGVSQSPSNKVTEKGKDVELRCDPISGHTALYWYRQSLGQGLEFLIYFQGNSAPDKSGLPSDRFSAERTGGSVSTLTIQRTQQEDSAVYLCASRLAGLGSTDTQYFGPGTRLTVL.

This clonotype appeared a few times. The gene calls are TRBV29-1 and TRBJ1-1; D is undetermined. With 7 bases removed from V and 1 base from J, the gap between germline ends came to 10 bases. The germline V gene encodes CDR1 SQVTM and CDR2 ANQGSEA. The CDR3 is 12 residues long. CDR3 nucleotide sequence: TGCAGCGCCAAAGAGGGGAACACTGAAGCTTTCTTT. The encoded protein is CSAKEGNTEAFF.

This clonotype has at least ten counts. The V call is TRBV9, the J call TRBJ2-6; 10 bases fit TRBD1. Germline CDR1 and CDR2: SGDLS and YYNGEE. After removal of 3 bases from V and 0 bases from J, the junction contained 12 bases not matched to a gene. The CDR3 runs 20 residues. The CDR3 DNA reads TGTGCCAGCAGCGCCCGGGCCTGGACAGGGGGTTCCTCTGGGGCCAACGTCCTGACTTTC. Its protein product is CASSARAWTGGSSGANVLTF.

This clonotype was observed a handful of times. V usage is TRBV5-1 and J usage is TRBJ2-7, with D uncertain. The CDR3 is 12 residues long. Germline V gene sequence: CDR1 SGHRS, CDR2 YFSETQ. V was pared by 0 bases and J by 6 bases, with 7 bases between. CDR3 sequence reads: CASSLVTTEQYF. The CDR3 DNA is TGCGCCAGCAGCTTGGTAACTACCGAGCAGTACTTC. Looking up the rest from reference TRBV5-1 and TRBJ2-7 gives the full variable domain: KAGVTQTPRYLIKTRGQQVTLSCSPISGHRSVSWYQQTPGQGLQFLFEYFSETQRNKGNFPGRFSGRQFSNSRSEMNVSTLELGDSALYLCASSLVTTEQYFGPGTRLTVT.

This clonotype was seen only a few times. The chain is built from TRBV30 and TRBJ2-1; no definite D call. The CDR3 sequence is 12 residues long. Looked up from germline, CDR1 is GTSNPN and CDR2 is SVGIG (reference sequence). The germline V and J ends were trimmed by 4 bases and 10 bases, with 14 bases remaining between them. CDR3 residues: CAWIKPLGEQFF. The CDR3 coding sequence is TGTGCCTGGATCAAACCCCTCGGGGAGCAGTTCTTC.

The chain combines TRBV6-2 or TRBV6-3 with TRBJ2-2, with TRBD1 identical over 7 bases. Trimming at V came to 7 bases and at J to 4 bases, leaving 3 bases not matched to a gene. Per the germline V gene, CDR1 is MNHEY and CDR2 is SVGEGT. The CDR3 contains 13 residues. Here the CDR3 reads CASNRDSTGELFF. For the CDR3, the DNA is TGTGCCAGCAACAGGGACAGCACCGGGGAGCTGTTTTTT.

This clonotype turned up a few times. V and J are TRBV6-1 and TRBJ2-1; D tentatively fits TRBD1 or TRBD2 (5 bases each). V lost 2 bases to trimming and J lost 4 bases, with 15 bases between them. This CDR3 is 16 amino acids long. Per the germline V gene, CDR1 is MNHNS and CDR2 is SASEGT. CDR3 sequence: CASSESLGTGYNEQFF. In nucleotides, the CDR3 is TGTGCCAGCAGTGAAAGTTTGGGGACGGGGTACAATGAGCAGTTCTTC.

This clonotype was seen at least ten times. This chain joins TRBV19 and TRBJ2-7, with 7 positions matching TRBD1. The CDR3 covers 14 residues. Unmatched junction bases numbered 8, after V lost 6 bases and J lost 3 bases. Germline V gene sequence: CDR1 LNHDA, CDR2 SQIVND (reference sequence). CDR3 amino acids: CASSPGTANYEQYF. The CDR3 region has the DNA TGTGCCAGTAGCCCAGGGACAGCTAACTACGAGCAGTACTTC.

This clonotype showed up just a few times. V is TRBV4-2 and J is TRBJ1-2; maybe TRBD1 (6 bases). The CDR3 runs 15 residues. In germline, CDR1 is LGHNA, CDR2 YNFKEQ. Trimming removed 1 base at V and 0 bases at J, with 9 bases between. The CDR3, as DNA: TGTGCCAGCAGCCAAGTCGGGGACACTAACTATGGCTACACCTTC. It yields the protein CASSQVGDTNYGYTF.

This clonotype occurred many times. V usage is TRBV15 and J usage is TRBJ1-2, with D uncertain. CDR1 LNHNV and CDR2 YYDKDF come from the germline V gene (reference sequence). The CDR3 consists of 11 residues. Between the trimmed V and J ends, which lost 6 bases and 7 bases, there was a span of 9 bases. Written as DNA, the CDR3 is TGTGCCACCAGTGGCCTTAGTGGCTACACCTTC. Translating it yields CATSGLSGYTF.

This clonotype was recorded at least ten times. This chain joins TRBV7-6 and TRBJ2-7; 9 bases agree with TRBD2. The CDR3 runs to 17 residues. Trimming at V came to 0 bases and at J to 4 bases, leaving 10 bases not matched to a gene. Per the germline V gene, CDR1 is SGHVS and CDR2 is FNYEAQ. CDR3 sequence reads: CASSLAGAGGLGYEQYF. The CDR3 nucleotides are TGTGCCAGCAGCTTAGCGGGGGCGGGAGGGCTAGGATACGAGCAGTACTTC. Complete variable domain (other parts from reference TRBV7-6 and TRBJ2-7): GAGVSQSPRYKVTKRGQDVALRCDPISGHVSLYWYRQALGQGPEFLTYFNYEAQQDKSGLPNDRFSAERPEGSISTLTIQRTEQRDSAMYRCASSLAGAGGLGYEQYFGPGTRLTVT.

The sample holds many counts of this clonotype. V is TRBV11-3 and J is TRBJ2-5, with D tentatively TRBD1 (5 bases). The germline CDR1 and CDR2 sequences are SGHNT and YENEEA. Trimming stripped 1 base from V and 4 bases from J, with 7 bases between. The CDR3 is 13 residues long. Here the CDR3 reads CASSLGRAETQYF. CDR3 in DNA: TGTGCCAGCAGCTTAGGCAGGGCAGAGACCCAGTACTTC.

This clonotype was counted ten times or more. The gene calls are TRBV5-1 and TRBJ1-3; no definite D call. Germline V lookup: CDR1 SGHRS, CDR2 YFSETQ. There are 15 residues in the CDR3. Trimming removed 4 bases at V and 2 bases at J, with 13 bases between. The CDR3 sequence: CASSPPLGTGNTIYF. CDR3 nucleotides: TGCGCCAGCAGCCCCCCCTTGGGAACTGGAAACACCATATATTTT. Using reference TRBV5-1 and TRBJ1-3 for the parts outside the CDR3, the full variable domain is KAGVTQTPRYLIKTRGQQVTLSCSPISGHRSVSWYQQTPGQGLQFLFEYFSETQRNKGNFPGRFSGRQFSNSRSEMNVSTLELGDSALYLCASSPPLGTGNTIYFGEGSWLTVV.

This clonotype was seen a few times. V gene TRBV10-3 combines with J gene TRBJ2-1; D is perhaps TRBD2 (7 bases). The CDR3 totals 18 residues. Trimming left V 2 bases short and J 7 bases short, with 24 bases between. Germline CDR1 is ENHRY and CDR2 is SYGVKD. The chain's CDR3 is CAISEPLGGRGAWNEQFF. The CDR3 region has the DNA TGTGCCATCAGTGAGCCTCTAGGGGGGAGGGGCGCATGGAATGAGCAGTTCTTC.

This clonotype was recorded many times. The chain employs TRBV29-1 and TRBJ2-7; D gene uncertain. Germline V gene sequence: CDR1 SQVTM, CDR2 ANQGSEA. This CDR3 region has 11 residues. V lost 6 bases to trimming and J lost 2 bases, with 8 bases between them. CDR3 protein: CSVLVTYEQYF. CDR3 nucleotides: TGCAGCGTCCTGGTTACCTACGAGCAGTACTTC.